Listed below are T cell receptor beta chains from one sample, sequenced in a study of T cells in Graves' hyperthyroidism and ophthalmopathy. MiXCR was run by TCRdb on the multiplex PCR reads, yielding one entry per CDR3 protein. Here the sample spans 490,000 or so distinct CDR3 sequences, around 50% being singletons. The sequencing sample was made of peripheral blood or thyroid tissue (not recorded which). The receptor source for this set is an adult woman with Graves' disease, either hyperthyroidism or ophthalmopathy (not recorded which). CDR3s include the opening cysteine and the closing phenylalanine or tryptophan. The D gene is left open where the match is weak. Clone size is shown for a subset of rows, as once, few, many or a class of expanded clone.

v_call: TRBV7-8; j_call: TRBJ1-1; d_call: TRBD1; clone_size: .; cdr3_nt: TGTGCCAGCAGCTTTTCCGGGACAGCGAACACTGAAGCTTTCTTT; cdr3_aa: CASSFSGTANTEAFF
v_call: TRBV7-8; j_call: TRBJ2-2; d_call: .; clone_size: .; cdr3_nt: TGTGCCAGCAGCGCCGACGGGAACACCGGGGAGCTGTTTTTT; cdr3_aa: CASSADGNTGELFF
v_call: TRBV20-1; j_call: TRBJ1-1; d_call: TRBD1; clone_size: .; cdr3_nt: TGCAGTCTTAACAGGGGGCGGACTGAAGCTTTCTTT; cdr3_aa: CSLNRGRTEAFF
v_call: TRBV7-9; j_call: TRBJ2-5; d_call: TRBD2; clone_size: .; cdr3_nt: TGTGCCAGCAGCTTTGGACTAGAGGGAGAGACCCAGTACTTC; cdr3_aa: CASSFGLEGETQYF
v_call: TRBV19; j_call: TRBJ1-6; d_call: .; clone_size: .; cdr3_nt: TGTGCCAGTAGTACCGGAGCAGTCAATTCACCCCTCCACTTT; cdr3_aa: CASSTGAVNSPLHF
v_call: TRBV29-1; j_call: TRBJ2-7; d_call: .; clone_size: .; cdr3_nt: TGCAGCGCATTCACAGGGCAAGATGGCGAGCAGTACTTC; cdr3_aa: CSAFTGQDGEQYF
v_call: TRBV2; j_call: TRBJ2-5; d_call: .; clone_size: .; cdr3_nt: TGTGCCAGCAGTGAACGACGAGAGACCCAGTACTTC; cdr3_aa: CASSERRETQYF
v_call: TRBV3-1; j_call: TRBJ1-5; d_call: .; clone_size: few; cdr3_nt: TGTGCCAGCAGCCAAAGCTATAGCAATCAGCCCCAGCATTTT; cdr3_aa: CASSQSYSNQPQHF
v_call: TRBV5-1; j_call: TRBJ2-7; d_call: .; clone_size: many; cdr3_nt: TGCGCCAGCGGAAGGGACTCCTACGAGCAGTACTTC; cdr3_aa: CASGRDSYEQYF
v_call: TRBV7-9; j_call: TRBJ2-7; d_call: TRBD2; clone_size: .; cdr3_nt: TGTGCCAGCAGCCTACTACTAGCGGGGGTCTCCTACGAGCAGTACTTC; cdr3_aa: CASSLLLAGVSYEQYF
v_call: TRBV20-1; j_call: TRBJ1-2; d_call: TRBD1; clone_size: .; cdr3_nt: TGCAGTGCGCCGGGACAGGAAGGGAATCACTATGGCTACACCTTC; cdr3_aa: CSAPGQEGNHYGYTF
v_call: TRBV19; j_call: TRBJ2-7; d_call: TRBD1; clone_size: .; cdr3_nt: TGTGCCAGTAGTAACGGGGACAGGGGTACCTACGAGCAGTACTTC; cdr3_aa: CASSNGDRGTYEQYF
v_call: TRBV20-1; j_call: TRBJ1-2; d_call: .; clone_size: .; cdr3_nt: TGCAGTGCTAGAGAAAGGGAAACTAACTATGGCTACACCTTC; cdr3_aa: CSARERETNYGYTF
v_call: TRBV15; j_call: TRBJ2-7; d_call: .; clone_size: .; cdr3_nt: TGTGCCACCAGCAGGGACTGGTTTTACGAGCAGTACTTC; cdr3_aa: CATSRDWFYEQYF
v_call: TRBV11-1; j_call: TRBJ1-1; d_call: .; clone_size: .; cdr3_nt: TGTGCCAGCAGCTTAGCCGGGGATTGGACTGAAGCTTTCTTT; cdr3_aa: CASSLAGDWTEAFF
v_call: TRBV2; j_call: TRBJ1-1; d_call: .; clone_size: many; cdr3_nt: TGTGCCAGCAGTGAGTTCGGGCCTGAAGCTTTCTTT; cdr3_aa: CASSEFGPEAFF
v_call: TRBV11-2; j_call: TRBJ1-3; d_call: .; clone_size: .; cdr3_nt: TGTGCCAGCAGCTTAGCCTTTCAGGGTCCTATGTATTTT; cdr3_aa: CASSLAFQGPMYF
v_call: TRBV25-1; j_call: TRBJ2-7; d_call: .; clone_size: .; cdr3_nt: TGTGCCAGCAGTGAATCCAACGGAGACATCTACGAGCAGTACTTC; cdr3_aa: CASSESNGDIYEQYF
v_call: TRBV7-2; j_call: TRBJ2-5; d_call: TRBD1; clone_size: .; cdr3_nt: TGTGCCAGCAGCTATGCGGGGACAGGGACAGAGACCCAGTACTTC; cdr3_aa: CASSYAGTGTETQYF
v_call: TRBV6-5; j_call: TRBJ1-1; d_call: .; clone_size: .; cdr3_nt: TGTGCCAGCACCCCCTTCGGGGGAGGTGGAACTGAAGCTTTCTTT; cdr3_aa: CASTPFGGGGTEAFF
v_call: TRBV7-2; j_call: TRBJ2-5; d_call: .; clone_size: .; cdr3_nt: TGTGCCAGCACCTACTCCGGGACCCAGTACTTC; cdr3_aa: CASTYSGTQYF
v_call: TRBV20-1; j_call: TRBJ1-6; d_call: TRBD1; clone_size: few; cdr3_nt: TGCAGTGCTCGCCCGGGACAGGTCTATAATTCACCCCTCCACTTT; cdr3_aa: CSARPGQVYNSPLHF
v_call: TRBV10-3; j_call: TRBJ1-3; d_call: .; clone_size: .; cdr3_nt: TGTGCCATCAGGGGAGTAGTAGGTGACACCATATATTTT; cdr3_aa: CAIRGVVGDTIYF
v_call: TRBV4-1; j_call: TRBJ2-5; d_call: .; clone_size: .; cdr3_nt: TGCGCCAGCAGCCAAGATACTAAGGGGGAGACCCAGTACTTC; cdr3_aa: CASSQDTKGETQYF
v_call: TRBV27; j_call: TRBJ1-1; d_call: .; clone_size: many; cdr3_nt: TGTGCCAGCAGTATATCGCTAGTCCCGAACACTGAAGCTTTCTTT; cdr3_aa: CASSISLVPNTEAFF
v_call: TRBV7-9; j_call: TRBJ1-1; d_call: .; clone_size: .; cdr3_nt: TGTGCCAGCAGCTTACGGTCCAGGCGTGAGCAGTTCTTT; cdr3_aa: CASSLRSRREQFF
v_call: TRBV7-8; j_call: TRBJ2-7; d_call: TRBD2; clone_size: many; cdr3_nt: TGTGCCAGCAGCCCCGGGACTAGCGGGGCTAAGATCTTC; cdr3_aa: CASSPGTSGAKIF
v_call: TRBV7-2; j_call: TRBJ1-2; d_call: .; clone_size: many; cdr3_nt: TGTGCCAGCAGCTACCGACAGGATCCCTACTATGGCTACACCTTC; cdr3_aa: CASSYRQDPYYGYTF
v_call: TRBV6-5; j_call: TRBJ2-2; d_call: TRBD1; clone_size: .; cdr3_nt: TGTGCCAGCAGTTACCCGGGACAGGCCATTACCGGGGAGCTGTTTTTT; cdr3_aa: CASSYPGQAITGELFF
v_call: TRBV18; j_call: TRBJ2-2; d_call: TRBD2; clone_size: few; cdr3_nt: TGTGCCAGCTCACCATCGACTAGCCGGCTGGCCGGGGAGCTGTTTTTT; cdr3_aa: CASSPSTSRLAGELFF
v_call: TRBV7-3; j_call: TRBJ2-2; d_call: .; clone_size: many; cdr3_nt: TGTGCCAGCAGCTTGACAGGTCGTTTCACCGGGGAGCTGTTTTTT; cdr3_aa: CASSLTGRFTGELFF
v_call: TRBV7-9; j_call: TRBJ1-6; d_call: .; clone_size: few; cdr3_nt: TGTGCCAGCAACCCCGCGAGGGGCATCAGACTTGGCGGTTCACCCCTCCACTTT; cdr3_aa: CASNPARGIRLGGSPLHF
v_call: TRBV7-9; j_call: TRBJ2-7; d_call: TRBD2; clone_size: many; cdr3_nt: TGTGCCAGCAGCTTCGTCCGGGACTACAACTACGAGCAGTACTTC; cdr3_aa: CASSFVRDYNYEQYF
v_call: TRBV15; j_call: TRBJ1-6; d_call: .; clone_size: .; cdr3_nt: TGTGCCACCAGCAGAGATTCTGGTGGCTACACCTCCTATAATTCACCCCTCCACTTT; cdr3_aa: CATSRDSGGYTSYNSPLHF
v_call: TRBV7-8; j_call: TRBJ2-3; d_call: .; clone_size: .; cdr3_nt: TGTGCCAGCACCTTGGGGGGAGGAACGGGGGATACGCAGTATTTT; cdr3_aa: CASTLGGGTGDTQYF
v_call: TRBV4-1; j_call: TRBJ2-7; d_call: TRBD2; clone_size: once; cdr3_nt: TGCGTCAGCAGCCATTTGCGGGAGGGGTCCTACGAGCAGTACTTC; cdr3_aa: CVSSHLREGSYEQYF
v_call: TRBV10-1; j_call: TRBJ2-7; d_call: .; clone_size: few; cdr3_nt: TGCGCCAGCAGTGATTCCGGCAGGACAAACGAGCAGTACTTC; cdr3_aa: CASSDSGRTNEQYF
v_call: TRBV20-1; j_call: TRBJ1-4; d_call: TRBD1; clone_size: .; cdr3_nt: TGCAGTGCACTGGACAGGGGGGAAGATGGAAAACTGTTTTTT; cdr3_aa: CSALDRGEDGKLFF
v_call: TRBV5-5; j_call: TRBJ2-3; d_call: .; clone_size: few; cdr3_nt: TGTGCCAGCAGCTTTAGGGGGGCCCGAGATACGCAGTATTTT; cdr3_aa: CASSFRGARDTQYF
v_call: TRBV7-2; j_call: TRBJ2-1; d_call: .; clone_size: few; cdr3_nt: TGTGCCAGCAGCTCACCGGGACTCGCCTACAATGAGCAGTTCTTC; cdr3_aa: CASSSPGLAYNEQFF
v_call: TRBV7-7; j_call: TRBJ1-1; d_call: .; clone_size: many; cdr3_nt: TGTGCTAGCAGCTTAGGCCGGGACGTTTTTTTCATGAACACTGAAGCTTTCTTT; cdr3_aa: CASSLGRDVFFMNTEAFF
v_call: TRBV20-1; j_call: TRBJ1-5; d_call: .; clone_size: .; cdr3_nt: TGCAGTGCTAGAGATGTGGGAGTCAATCAGCCCCAGCATTTT; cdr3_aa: CSARDVGVNQPQHF
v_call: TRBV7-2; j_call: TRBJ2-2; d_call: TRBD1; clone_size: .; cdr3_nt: TGTGCCAGCAGCTTAGTGGGACAGGCTGACGGGGAGCTGTTTTTT; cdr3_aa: CASSLVGQADGELFF
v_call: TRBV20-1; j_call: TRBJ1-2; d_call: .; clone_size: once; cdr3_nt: TGCAGTGGAAGCGACGGGAACTATGGCTACACCTTC; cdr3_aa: CSGSDGNYGYTF
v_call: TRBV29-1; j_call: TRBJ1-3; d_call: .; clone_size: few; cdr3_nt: TGCAGCGTTGAAGGGGGCAACGGAAACACCATATATTTT; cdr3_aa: CSVEGGNGNTIYF
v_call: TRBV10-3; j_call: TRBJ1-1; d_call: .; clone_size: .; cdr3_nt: TGTGCCATCAGACAGCAGAACACTGAAGCTTTCTTT; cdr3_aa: CAIRQQNTEAFF
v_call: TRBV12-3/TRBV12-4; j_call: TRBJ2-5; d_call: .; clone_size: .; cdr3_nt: TGTGCCAGCAGATATTCCGGAGGTTGGGGAACGGGATCGCCCGAAGAGACCCAGTACTTC; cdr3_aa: CASRYSGGWGTGSPEETQYF
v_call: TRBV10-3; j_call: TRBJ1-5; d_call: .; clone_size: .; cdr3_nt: TGTGCCATCAGTGAGGGACAAGATAGCAATCAGCCCCAGCATTTT; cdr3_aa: CAISEGQDSNQPQHF
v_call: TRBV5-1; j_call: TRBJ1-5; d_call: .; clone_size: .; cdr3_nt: TGCGCCAGCAGCCCTACAGGGAGCAGGCCCCAGCATTTT; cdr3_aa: CASSPTGSRPQHF
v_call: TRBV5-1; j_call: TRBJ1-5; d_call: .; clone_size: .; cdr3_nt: TGCGCCAGCAGCTTGATGGGGTATAGCAATCAGCCCCAGCATTTT; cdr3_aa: CASSLMGYSNQPQHF
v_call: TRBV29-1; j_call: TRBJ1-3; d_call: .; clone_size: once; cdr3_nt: TGCAGCGTGGTTGACAGCAGCTCTGGAAACACCATACATTTT; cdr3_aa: CSVVDSSSGNTIHF
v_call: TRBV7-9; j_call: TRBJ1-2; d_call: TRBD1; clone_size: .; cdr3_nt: TGTGCCAGCAGCCATGGGGACAGGGGGCGAGAGTCCTATGGCTACACCTTC; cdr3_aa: CASSHGDRGRESYGYTF
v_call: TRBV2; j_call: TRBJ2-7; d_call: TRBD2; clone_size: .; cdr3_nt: TGTGCCTGCAGTGTGAGTAGCGGGGCCTACGAGCAGTACTTC; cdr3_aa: CACSVSSGAYEQYF
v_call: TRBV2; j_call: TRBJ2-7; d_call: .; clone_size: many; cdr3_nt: TGTGCCAGCAGTGTAAGCGCGTCCTACGAGCAGTACTTC; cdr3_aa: CASSVSASYEQYF